The 5 T cell receptor beta chains presented below share a single source sample, sequenced in a study of control samples from healthy donors and cancer patients. Using immunoSEQ multiplex PCR, the repertoire was profiled, and TCRdb retains in-frame clones only, with some absent. Of about 39,000 clones listed, around four fifths are singletons. Sequencing input: blood. The source is a man aged 60-69 years in good health.

J is TRBJ1-5 and V is TRBV7-2, with D maybe TRBD1 (6 bases). V shed 5 bases and J shed 2 bases, with 16 bases lying between them. This CDR3 comprises 16 residues. The germline V gene has CDR1 SGHTA and CDR2 FQGNSA. For the CDR3, the DNA is TGTGCCAGCAGCCCCGCCGTAGGGGGGCGCAATCAGCCCCAGCATTTT. Residues: CASSPAVGGRNQPQHF.

This clone was seen a handful of times. This sequence joins TRBV29-1 and TRBJ1-2; D ambiguous. CDR1 and CDR2 from the germline V gene are SQVTM and ANQGSEA. There are 13 residues in the CDR3. Trimming shortened V by 0 bases and J by 8 bases, and 13 bases separated the two germline ends. CDR3 nucleotide sequence: TGCAGCGTTGAAGAGAACCAGAAGCTCGGCTACACCTTC. Translated, it gives CSVEENQKLGYTF. The variable domain in full, completed from reference TRBV29-1 and TRBJ1-2, reads SAVISQKPSRDICQRGTSLTIQCQVDSQVTMMFWYRQQPGQSLTLIATANQGSEATYESGFVIDKFPISRPNLTFSTLTVSNMSPEDSSIYLCSVEENQKLGYTFGSGTRLTVV.

The chain couples TRBV7-2 to TRBJ2-3; the match to TRBD2 covers 8 bases. This CDR3 is 16 amino acids long. Germline V gene sequence: CDR1 SGHTA, CDR2 FQGNSA. V gave up 2 bases and J gave up 5 bases; unmatched junction bases: 9. CDR3 residues: CASSLRGGGPKDTQYF. The CDR3 DNA sequence: TGTGCCAGCAGCTTAAGGGGCGGGGGGCCAAAAGATACGCAGTATTTT.

This sequence joins TRBV6-2 or TRBV6-3 and TRBJ1-1; the match to TRBD1 covers 9 bases. The CDR3 totals 16 residues. V dropped 1 base and J dropped 3; count of bases not matched to a gene: 6. Germline V gene data show CDR1 as MNHEY and CDR2 as SVGEGT. CDR3 region: CASSYWRGQGDTEAFF. For the CDR3, the DNA is TGTGCCAGCAGTTACTGGAGGGGACAGGGAGACACTGAAGCTTTCTTT.

The chain is built from TRBV4-2 and TRBJ2-3; D is unclear. CDR1 is LGHNA and CDR2 is YNFKEQ in the germline V gene. V lost 6 bases and J lost 3, with 10 bases in between. This CDR3 is built from 13 residues. The CDR3, as DNA: TGTGCCAGCAGTTGGCGAAATACAGATACGCAGTATTTT. Its translation is CASSWRNTDTQYF.